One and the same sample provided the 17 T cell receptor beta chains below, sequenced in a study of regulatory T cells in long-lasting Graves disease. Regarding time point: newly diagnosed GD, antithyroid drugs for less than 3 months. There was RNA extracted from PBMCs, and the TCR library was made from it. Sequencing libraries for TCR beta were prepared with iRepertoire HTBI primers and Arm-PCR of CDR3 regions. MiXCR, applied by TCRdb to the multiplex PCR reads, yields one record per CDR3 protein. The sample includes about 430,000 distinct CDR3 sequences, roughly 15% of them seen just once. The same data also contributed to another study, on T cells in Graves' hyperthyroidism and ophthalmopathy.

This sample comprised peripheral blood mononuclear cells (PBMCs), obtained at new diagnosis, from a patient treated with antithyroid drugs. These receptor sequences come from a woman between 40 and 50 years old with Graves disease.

The CDR3 here is CSVVYGSPTDTQYF. The CDR3 bases are TGCAGCGTTGTTTACGGTTCACCCACAGATACGCAGTATTTT. The chain links TRBV29-1 to TRBJ2-3; D unclear. This CDR3 contains 14 residues. Trimming took off 4 bases at V and 2 bases at J, with 13 bases between the two ends. Germline assignment: CDR1 SQVTM and CDR2 ANQGSEA.

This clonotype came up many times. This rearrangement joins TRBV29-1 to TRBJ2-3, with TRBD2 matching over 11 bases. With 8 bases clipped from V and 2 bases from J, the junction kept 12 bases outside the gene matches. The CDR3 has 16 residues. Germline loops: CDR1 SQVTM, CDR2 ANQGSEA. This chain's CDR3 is CSPRPWTSGHTDTQYF. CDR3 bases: TGCAGCCCCAGACCTTGGACTAGCGGGCACACAGATACGCAGTATTTT.

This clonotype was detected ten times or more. The CDR3 DNA reads TGTGCCAGCAGTTTTTTGGACAGGGGGCAAGACACAGATACGCAGTATTTT. Translation: CASSFLDRGQDTDTQYF. J is TRBJ2-3 and V is TRBV27; 11 bases are a match to TRBD1. CDR3 length equals 17 residues. Germline V CDR1 and CDR2: MNHEY, SMNVEV (reference sequence). The V segment lost 3 bases and the J segment 2 bases; nucleotides outside the gene matches: 7.

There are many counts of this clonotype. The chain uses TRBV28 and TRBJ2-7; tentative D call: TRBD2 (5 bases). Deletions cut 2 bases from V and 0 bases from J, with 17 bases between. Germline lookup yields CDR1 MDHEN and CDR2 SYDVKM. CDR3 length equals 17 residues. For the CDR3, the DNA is TGTGCCAGCAGTTTAGACCCCAAGGCGGGTAACTCCTACGAGCAGTACTTC. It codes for CASSLDPKAGNSYEQYF. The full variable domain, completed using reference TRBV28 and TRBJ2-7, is DVKVTQSSRYLVKRTGEKVFLECVQDMDHENMFWYRQDPGLGLRLIYFSYDVKMKEKGDIPEGYSVSREKKERFSLILESASTNQTSMYLCASSLDPKAGNSYEQYFGPGTRLTVT.

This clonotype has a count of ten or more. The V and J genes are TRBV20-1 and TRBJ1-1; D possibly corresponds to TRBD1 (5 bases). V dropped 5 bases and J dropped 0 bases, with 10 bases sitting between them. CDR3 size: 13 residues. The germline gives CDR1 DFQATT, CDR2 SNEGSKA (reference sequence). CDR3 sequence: CSALRAMNTEAFF. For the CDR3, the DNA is TGCAGTGCTCTCAGGGCCATGAACACTGAAGCTTTCTTT.

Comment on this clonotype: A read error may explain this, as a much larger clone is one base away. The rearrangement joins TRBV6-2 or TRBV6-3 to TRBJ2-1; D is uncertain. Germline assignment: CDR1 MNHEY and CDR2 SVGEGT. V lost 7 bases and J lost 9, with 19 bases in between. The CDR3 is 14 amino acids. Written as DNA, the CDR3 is TGTGCCAGCAACAATGAATTTCTCCGTAGTGAGCAGTTCTTC. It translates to CASNNEFLRSEQFF.

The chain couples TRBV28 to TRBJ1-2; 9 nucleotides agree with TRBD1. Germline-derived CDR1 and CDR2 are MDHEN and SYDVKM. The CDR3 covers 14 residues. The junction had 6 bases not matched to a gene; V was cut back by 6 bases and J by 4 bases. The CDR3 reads CASRPQGAGYGYTF. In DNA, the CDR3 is TGTGCCAGCAGGCCACAGGGGGCAGGCTATGGCTACACCTTC.

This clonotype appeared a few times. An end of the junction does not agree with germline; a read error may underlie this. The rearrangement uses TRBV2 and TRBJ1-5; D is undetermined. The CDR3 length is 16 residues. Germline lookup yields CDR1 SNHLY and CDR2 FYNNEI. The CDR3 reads CVSSPIRLYSNQPQHF. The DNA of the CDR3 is TGTGTCAGCAGTCCAATTAGACTTTATAGCAATCAGCCCCAGCATTTT.

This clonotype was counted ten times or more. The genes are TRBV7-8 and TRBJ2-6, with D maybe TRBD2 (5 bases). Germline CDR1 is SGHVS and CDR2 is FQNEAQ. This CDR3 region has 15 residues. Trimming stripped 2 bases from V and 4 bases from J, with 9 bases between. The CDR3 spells CASSLRTAGANVLTF. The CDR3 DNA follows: TGTGCCAGCAGCTTAAGGACTGCCGGGGCCAACGTCCTGACTTTC.

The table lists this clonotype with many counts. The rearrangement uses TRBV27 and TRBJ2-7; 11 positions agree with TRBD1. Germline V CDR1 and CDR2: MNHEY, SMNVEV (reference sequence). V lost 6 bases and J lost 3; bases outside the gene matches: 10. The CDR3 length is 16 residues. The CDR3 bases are TGTGCCAGCAGCAGTCTCACCGGGACAGGGGGCTACGAGCAGTACTTC. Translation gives CASSSLTGTGGYEQYF.

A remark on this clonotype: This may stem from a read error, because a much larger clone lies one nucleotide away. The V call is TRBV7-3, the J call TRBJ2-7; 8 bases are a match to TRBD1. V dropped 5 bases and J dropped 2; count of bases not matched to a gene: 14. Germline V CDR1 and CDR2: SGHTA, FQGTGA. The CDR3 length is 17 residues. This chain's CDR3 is CASSVGRGLVGTYEQYF. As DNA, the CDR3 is TGTGCCAGCAGCGTCGGCAGGGGGCTAGTTGGAACCTACGAGCAGTACTTC.

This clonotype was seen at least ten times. CDR3: CASRTGWGNEKLFF. As DNA, the CDR3 is TGTGCCAGCAGAACAGGTTGGGGTAATGAAAAACTGTTTTTT. The gene calls are TRBV11-2 and TRBJ1-4; D perhaps matches TRBD1 (5 bases). In germline, CDR1 is SGHAT, CDR2 FQNNGV. This CDR3 comprises 14 residues. V was pared by 6 bases and J by 4 bases, with 12 bases between.

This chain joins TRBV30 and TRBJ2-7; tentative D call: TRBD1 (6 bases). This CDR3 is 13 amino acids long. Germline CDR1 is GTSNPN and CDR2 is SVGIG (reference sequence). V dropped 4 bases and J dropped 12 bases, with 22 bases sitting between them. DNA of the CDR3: TGTGCCTGGACCCCGCCCGGACAGACTTTTCGGTACTTC. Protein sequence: CAWTPPGQTFRYF.

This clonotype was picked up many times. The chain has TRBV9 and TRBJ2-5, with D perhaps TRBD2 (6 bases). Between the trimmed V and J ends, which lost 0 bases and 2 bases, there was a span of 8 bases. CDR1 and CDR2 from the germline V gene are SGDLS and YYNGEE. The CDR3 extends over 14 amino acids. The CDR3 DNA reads TGTGCCAGCAGCGTAGAGGCGGGGCAAGAGACCCAGTACTTC. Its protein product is CASSVEAGQETQYF.

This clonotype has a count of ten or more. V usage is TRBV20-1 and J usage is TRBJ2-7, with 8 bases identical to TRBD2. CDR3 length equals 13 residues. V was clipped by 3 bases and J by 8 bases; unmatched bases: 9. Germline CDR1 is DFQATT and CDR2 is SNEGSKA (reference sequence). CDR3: CSASYSGAWKQYF. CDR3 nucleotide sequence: TGCAGTGCTAGTTATAGCGGGGCTTGGAAGCAGTACTTC.

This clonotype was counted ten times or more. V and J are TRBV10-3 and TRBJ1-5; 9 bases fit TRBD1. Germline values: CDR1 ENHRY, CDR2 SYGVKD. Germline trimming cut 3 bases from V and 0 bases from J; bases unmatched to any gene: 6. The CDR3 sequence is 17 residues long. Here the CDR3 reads CAISETGTGFSNQPQHF. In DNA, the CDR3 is TGTGCCATCAGTGAAACCGGGACAGGGTTTAGCAATCAGCCCCAGCATTTT.

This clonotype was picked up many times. CDR3 nucleotide sequence: TGTGCCAGCAGCCAGGTACAGGGCATCGGAAACACCATATATTTT. Translation gives CASSQVQGIGNTIYF. The chain uses TRBV3-1 and TRBJ1-3, with D perhaps TRBD1 (6 bases). The CDR3 is 15 amino acids. Germline CDR1 and CDR2: LGHDT and YNNKEL (reference sequence). V gave up 3 bases and J gave up 4 bases, with 13 bases separating them.